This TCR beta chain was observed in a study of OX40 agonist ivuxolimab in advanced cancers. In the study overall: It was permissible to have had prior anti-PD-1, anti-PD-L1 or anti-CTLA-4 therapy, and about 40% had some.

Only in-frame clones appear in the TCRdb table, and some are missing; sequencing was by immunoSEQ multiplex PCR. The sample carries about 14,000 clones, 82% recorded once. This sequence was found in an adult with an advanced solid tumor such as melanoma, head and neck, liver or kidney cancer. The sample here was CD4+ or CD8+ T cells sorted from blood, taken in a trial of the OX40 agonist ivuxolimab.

The CDR3 coding sequence is TGTGCCAGCAGTTTATCGTGGGGCAACTCCTACGAGCAGTACTTC. Translating gives CASSLSWGNSYEQYF. The chain links TRBV27 to TRBJ2-7; TRBD1 might be the D (5 bases). Trimming shortened V by 0 bases and J by 0 bases, and 9 bases separated the two germline ends. The CDR3 is 15 residues long. Germline V gene data show CDR1 as MNHEY and CDR2 as SMNVEV (reference sequence).